This T cell receptor beta chain was obtained from a study of identical twins. A remark on this clonotype: What it binds is not known.

Overall study findings and caveats: Memory repertoires lacked the insertion deficit that abundant cord blood beta clonotypes showed.

Trimming took 1 base from V and 6 from J; bases not matched to a gene: 9. This CDR3 has 17 amino acids. Germline V gene lookup returns CDR1 SGHVS and CDR2 FNYEAQ. TCRdb ran MiXCR on the 5' RACE reads and lists one entry per CDR3 protein. The sample contains a few hundred thousand distinct CDR3 sequences, less than 25% of which appear only once. The data were also submitted as part of a second study, on T cells expressing NK-cell markers. From that second work: Among eight sequenced donors, seven carried HCMV seropositivity while one was seronegative. In several donors, dominant clonotypes made up about 28.3-65% of CD3+CD56-NKG2C+ cells.

The chain is built from TRBV7-6 and TRBJ2-2, with 9 bases matching TRBD2. The sample taken for sequencing was CD4+ T cells sorted from blood. The source is a woman under 30 in good health. The CDR3 DNA follows: TGTGCCAGCAGCTTAGAAAAAGCGGGGGGCAATCCCGGGGAGCTGTTTTTT. This sequence encodes CASSLEKAGGNPGELFF.